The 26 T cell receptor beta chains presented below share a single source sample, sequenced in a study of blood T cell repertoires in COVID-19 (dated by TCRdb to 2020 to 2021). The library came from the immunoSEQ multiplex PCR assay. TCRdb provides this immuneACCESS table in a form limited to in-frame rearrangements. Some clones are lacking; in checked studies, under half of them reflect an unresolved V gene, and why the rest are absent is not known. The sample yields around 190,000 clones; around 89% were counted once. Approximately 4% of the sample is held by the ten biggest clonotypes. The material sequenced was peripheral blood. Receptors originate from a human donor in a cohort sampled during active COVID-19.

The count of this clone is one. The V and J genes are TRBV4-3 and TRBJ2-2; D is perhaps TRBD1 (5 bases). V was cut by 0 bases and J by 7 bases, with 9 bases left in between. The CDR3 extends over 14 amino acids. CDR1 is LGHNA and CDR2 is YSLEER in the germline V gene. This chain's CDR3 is CASSQDIRVGELFF. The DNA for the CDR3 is TGCGCCAGCAGCCAAGATATCAGGGTCGGGGAGCTGTTTTTT.

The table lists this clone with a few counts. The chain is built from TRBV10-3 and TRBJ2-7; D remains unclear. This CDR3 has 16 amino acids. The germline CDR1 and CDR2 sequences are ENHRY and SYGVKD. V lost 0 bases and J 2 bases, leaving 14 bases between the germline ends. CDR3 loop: CAISESNPPTTYEQYF. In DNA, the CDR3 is TGTGCCATCAGTGAGTCGAATCCCCCGACAACCTACGAGCAGTACTTC.

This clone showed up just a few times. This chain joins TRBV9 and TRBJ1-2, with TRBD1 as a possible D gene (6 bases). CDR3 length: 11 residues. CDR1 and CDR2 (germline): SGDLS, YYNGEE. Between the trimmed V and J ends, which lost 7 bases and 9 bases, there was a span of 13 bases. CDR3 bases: TGTGCCAGCGAACAGGGAAAGAGCTACACCTTC. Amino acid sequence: CASEQGKSYTF.

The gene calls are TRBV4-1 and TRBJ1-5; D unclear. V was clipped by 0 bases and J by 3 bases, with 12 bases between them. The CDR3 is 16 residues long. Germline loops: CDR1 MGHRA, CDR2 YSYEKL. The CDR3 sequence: CASSQDSTGNNQPQHF. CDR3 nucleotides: TGCGCCAGCAGCCAAGACTCCACCGGGAACAATCAGCCCCAGCATTTT.

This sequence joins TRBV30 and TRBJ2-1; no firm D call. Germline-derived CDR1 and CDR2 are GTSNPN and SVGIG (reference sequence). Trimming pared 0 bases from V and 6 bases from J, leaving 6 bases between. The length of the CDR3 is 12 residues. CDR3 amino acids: CAWSVRGNEQFF. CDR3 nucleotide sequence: TGTGCCTGGAGTGTACGAGGCAATGAGCAGTTCTTC.

The CDR3 spells CASSLGETQYF. DNA for the CDR3: TGTGCCAGCAGTCTAGGAGAGACCCAGTACTTC. The chain joins TRBV2 to TRBJ2-5; no firm D call. The CDR3 is 11 amino acids. V dropped 5 bases and J dropped 4 bases, with 5 bases sitting between them. The germline CDR1 and CDR2 sequences are SNHLY and FYNNEI.

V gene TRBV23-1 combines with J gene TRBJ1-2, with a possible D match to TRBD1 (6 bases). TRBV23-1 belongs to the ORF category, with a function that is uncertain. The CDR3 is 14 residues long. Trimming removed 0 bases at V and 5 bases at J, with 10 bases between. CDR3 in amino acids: CASSQSTGPYGYTF. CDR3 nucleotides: TGCGCCAGCAGTCAATCAACAGGGCCATATGGCTACACCTTC.

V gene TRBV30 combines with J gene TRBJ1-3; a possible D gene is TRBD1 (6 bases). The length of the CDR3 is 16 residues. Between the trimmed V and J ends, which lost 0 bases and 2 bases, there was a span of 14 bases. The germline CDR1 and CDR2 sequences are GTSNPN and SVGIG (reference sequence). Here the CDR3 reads CAWSVGSGGPGNTIYF. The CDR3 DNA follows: TGTGCCTGGAGTGTTGGTAGCGGGGGGCCTGGAAACACCATATATTTT.

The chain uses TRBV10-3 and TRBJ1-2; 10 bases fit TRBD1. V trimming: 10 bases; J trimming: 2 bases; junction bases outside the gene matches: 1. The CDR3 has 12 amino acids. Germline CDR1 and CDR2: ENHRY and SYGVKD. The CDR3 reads CATGQGNYGYTF. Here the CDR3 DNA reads TGTGCCACGGGACAGGGGAACTATGGCTACACCTTC.

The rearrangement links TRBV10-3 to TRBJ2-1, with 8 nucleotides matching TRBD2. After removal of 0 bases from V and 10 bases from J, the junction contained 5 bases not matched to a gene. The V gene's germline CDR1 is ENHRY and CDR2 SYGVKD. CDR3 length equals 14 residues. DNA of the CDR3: TGTGCCATCAGTGAGTCGATAGCGGGAAGGGAGCAGTTCTTC. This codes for CAISESIAGREQFF.

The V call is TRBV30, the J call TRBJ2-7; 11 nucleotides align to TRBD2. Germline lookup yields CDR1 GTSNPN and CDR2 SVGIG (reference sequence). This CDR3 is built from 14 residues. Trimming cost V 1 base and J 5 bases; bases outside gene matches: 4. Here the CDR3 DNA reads TGTGCCTGGAGTGCCCTACTAGCGGGAGACGAGCAGTACTTC. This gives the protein CAWSALLAGDEQYF.

CDR3 loop: CASSREAGPIQETQYF. In nucleotides, the CDR3 is TGTGCCAGCAGCCGAGAGGCGGGGCCCATCCAAGAGACCCAGTACTTC. This sequence joins TRBV14 and TRBJ2-5; D is perhaps TRBD2 (6 bases). The germline CDR1 and CDR2 sequences are SGHDN and FVKESK. The length of the CDR3 is 16 residues. With 4 bases removed from V and 1 base from J, the gap between germline ends came to 16 bases.

For the CDR3, the DNA is TGTGCCAGCAGAAGGACTGTCGGGGAGACCCAGTACTTC. Translated: CASRRTVGETQYF. V is TRBV28 and J is TRBJ2-5; D might be TRBD2 (5 bases). From germline, CDR1 is MDHEN and CDR2 SYDVKM. This CDR3 is 13 amino acids long. V lost 6 bases and J 5 bases, leaving 13 bases between the germline ends.

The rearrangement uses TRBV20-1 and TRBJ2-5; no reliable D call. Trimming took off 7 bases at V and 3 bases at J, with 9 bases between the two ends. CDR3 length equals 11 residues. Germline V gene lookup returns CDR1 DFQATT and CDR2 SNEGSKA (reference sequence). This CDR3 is CSGGAKETQYF. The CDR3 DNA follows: TGCAGTGGCGGCGCAAAAGAGACCCAGTACTTC.

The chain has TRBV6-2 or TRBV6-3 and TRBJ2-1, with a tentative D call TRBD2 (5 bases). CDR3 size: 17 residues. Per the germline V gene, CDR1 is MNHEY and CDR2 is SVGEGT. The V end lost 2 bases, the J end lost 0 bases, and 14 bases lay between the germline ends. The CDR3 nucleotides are TGTGCCAGCAGTTACCCGGGGTTAGTAGACTCCTACAATGAGCAGTTCTTC. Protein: CASSYPGLVDSYNEQFF.

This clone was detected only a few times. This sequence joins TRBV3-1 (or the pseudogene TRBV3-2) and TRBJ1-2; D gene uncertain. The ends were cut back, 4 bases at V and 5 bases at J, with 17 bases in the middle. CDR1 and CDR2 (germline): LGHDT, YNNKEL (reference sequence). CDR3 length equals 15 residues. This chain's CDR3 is CASSLGTGVDYGYTF. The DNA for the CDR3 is TGTGCCAGCAGCCTTGGAACCGGGGTAGATTATGGCTACACCTTC.

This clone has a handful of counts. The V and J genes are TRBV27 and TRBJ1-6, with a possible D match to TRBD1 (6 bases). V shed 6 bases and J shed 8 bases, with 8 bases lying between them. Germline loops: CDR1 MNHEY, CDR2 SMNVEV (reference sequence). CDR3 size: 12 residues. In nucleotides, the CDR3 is TGTGCCAGCAGGGACAGTCATTCACCCCTCCACTTT. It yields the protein CASRDSHSPLHF.

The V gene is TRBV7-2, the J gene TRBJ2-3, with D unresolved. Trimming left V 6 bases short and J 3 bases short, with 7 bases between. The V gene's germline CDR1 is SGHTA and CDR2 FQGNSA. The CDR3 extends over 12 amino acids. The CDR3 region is CASRSGTDTQYF. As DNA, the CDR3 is TGTGCCAGCAGGTCGGGTACAGATACGCAGTATTTT.

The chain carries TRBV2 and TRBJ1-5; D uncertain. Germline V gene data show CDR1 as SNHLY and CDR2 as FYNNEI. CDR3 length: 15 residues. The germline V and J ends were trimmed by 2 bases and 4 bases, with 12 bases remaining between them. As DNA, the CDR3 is TGTGCCAGCAGTGAACCCGGTGATCTGAATCAGCCCCAGCATTTT. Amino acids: CASSEPGDLNQPQHF.

The CDR3 loop reads CASAGPEAFF. CDR3 coding DNA: TGTGCCAGCGCGGGACCTGAAGCTTTCTTT. This chain uses TRBV12-3 or TRBV12-4 with TRBJ1-1, with D possibly matching TRBD1 (5 bases). Trimming pared 8 bases from V and 6 bases from J, leaving 7 bases between. This CDR3 has 10 residues.

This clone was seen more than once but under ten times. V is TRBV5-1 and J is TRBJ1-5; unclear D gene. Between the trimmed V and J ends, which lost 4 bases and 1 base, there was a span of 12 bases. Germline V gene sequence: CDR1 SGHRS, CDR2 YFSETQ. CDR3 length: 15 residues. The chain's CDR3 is CASSRDTGSNQPQHF. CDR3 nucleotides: TGCGCCAGCAGCCGAGATACGGGGAGCAATCAGCCCCAGCATTTT.

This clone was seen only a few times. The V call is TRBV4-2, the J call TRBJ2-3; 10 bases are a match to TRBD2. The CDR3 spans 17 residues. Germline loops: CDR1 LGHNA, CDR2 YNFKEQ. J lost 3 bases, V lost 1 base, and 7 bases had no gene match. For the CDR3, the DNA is TGTGCCAGCAGCCAAGGTACGGCTAGCGGGGGAACAGATACGCAGTATTTT. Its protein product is CASSQGTASGGTDTQYF.

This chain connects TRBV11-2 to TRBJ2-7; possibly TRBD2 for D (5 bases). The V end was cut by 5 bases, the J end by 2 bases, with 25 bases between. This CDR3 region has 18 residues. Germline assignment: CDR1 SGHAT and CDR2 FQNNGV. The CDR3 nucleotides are TGTGCCAGCAGCCCCGTCGGTCGCCGGAGGCCGACAACCTACGAGCAGTACTTC. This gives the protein CASSPVGRRRPTTYEQYF.

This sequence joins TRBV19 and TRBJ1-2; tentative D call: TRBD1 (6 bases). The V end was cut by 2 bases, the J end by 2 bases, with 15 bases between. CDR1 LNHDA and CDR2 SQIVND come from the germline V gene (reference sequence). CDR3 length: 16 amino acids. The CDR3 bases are TGTGCCAGTAGTATATCGTGGCAGGGGAGAAACTATGGCTACACCTTC. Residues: CASSISWQGRNYGYTF.

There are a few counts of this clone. The CDR3 nucleotides read TGTGCCAGCAATGCTCTCTACGGTTCACCCCTCCACTTT. Translation gives CASNALYGSPLHF. The chain is built from TRBV7-9 and TRBJ1-6; no reliable D call. The length of the CDR3 is 13 residues. V gave up 7 bases and J gave up 9 bases, with 13 bases separating them. The germline V gene encodes CDR1 SEHNR and CDR2 FQNEAQ (reference sequence).

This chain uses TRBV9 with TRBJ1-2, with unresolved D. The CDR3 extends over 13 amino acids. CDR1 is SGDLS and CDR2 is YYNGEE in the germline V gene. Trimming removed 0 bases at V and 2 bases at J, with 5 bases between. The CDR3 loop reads CASSVVQNYGYTF. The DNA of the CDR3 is TGTGCCAGCAGCGTAGTTCAGAACTATGGCTACACCTTC. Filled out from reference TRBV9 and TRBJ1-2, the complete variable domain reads DSGVTQTPKHLITATGQRVTLRCSPRSGDLSVYWYQQSLDQGLQFLIQYYNGEERAKGNILERFSAQQFPDLHSELNLSSLELGDSALYFCASSVVQNYGYTFGSGTRLTVV.